This TCR beta chain was sequenced for a study of technical replicates of blood from a few donors. CDR1 and CDR2 (germline): SEHNR, FQNEAQ (reference sequence). The CDR3 is made up of 15 amino acids. V lost 4 bases and J 0 bases, leaving 10 bases between the germline ends. Produced via immunoSEQ multiplex PCR; TCRdb's table is partial and in-frame only. The data show 75,000 to 95,000 clones, over 90% seen once. The chain recombines TRBV7-9 with TRBJ1-3; D possibly corresponds to TRBD1 (6 bases). What was sequenced was T cells isolated from PBMCs. The source of this sequence is a human donor in good health. The CDR3 nucleotides are TGTGCCAGCAGCTCTGGACAGCGCTCTGGAAACACCATATATTTT. Translation: CASSSGQRSGNTIYF.